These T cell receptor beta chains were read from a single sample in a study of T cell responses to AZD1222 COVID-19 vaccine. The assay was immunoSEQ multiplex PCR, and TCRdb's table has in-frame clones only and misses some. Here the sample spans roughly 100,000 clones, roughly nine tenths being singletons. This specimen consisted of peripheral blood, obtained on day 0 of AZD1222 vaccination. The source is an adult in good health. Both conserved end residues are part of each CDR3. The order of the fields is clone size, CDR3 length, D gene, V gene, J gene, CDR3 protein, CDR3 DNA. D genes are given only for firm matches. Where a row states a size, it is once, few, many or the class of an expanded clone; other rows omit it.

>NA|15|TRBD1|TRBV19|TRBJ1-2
CASSILQGSNYGYTF
TGTGCCAGTAGTATACTACAGGGGTCGAACTATGGCTACACCTTC
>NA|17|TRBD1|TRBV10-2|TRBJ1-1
CASSEPTGGLGDTEAFF
TGCGCCAGCAGTGAGCCGACAGGGGGCCTAGGTGACACTGAAGCTTTCTTT
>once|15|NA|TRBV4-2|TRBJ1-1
CASSQDGQGYTEAFF
TGTGCCAGCAGCCAAGATGGGCAGGGTTACACTGAAGCTTTCTTT
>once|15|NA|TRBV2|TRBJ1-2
CAQKKDGQINYGYTF
TGTGCCCAAAAAAAGGACGGGCAGATTAACTATGGCTACACCTTC
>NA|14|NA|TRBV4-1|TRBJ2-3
CASSRSGVADTQYF
TGCGCCAGCAGCCGGTCGGGGGTGGCAGATACGCAGTATTTT
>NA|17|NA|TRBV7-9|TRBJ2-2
CASSLSPGGDSTGELFF
TGTGCCAGCAGCCTCTCCCCGGGGGGCGATTCAACCGGGGAGCTGTTTTTT
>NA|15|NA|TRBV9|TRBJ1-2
CASSVGSGVGYGYTF
TGTGCCAGCAGCGTAGGTTCGGGGGTCGGCTATGGCTACACCTTC
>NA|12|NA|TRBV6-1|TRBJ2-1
CASSEKGLQQFF
TGTGCCAGCAGTGAAAAGGGGCTACAGCAGTTCTTC
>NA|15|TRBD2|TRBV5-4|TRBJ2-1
CASRSAGGPDNEQFF
TGTGCCAGCAGATCAGCGGGGGGGCCTGACAATGAGCAGTTCTTC
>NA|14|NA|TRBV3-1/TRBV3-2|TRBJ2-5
CASSHRGSRETQYF
TGTGCCAGCAGCCATAGAGGTTCCCGAGAGACCCAGTACTTC
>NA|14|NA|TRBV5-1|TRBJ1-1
CASSLGGRETEAFF
TGCGCCAGCAGCTTGGGGGGCCGGGAGACTGAAGCTTTCTTT
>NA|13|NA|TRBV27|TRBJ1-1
CASSFQGRTEAFF
TGTGCCAGCAGTTTCCAGGGAAGGACTGAAGCTTTCTTT
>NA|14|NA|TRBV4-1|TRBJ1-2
CASSQENANYGYTF
TGCGCCAGCAGCCAAGAGAACGCCAACTATGGCTACACCTTC
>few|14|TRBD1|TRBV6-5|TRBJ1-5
CASSLQGEMQPQHF
TGTGCCAGCAGTCTACAGGGGGAGATGCAGCCCCAGCATTTT